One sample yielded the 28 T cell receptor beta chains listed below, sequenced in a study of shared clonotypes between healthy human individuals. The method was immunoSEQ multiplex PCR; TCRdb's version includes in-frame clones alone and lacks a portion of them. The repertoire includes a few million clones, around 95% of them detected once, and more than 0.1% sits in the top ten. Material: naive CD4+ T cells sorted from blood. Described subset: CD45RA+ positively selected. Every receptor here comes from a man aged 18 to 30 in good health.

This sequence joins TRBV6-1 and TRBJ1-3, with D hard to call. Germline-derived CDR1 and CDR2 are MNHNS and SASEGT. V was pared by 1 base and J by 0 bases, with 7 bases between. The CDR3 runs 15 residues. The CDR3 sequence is CASSEGGISGNTIYF. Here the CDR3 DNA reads TGTGCCAGCAGTGAAGGGGGAATCTCTGGAAACACCATATATTTT.

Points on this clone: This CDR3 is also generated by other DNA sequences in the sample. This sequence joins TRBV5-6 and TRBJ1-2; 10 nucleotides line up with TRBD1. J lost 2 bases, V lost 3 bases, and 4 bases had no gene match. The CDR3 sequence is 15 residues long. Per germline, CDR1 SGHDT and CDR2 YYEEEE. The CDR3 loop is CASSWGTGDNYGYTF. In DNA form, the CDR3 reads TGTGCCAGCAGCTGGGGGACAGGGGACAACTATGGCTACACCTTC.

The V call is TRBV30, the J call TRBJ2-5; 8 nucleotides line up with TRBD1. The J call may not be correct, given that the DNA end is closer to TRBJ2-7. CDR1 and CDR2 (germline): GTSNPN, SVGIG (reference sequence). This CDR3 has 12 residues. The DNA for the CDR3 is TGTGCCTGGAGCGGACAGGGCTACGAGCAGTACTTC. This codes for CAWSGQGYEQYF.

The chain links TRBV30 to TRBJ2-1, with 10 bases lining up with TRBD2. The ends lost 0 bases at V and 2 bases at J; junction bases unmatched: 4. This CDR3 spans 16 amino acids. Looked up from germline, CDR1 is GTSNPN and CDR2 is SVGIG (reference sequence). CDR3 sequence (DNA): TGTGCCTGGAGTGTTTGGACTAGCGGTACCTACAATGAGCAGTTCTTC. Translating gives CAWSVWTSGTYNEQFF.

The CDR3 DNA sequence: TGTGCCAGCAGCTTAGCGGGCAGCTCACCCCTCCACTTT. Translated, it gives CASSLAGSSPLHF. The rearrangement links TRBV7-9 to TRBJ1-6; unclear D gene. The CDR3 has 13 residues. Germline assignment: CDR1 SEHNR and CDR2 FQNEAQ (reference sequence). V shed 0 bases and J shed 10 bases, with 7 bases lying between them.

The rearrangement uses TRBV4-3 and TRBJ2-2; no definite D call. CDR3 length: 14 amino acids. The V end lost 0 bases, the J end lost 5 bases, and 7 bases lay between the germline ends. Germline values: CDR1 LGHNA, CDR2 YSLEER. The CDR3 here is CASSQEPRTGELFF. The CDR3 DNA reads TGCGCCAGCAGCCAAGAGCCAAGGACCGGGGAGCTGTTTTTT.

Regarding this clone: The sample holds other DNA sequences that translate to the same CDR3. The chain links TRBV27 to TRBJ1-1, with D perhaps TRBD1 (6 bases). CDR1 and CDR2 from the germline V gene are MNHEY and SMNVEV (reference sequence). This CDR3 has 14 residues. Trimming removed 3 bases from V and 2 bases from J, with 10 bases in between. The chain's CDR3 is CASSFSGANTEAFF. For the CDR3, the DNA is TGTGCCAGCAGTTTCTCAGGGGCCAACACTGAAGCTTTCTTT.

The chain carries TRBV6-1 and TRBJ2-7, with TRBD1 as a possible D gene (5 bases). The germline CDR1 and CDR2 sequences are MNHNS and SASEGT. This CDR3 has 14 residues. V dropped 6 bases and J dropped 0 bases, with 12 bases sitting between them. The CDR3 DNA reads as TGTGCCAGCAGACCCTGGACAAGCTCCTACGAGCAGTACTTC. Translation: CASRPWTSSYEQYF.

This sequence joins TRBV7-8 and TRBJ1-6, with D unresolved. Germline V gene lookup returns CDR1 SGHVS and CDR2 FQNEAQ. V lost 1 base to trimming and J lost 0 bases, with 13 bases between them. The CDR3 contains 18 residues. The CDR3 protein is CASSLEPAVSSYNSPLHF. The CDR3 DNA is TGTGCCAGCAGCTTAGAGCCCGCCGTGAGCTCCTATAATTCACCCCTCCACTTT.

The CDR3 loop is CASSDQGARGYTF. The CDR3 DNA follows: TGTGCCAGCAGTGACCAGGGGGCGCGAGGCTACACCTTC. The chain recombines TRBV6-1 with TRBJ1-2; TRBD1 matches 8 bases. This CDR3 is built from 13 residues. V lost 3 bases to trimming and J lost 8 bases; unmatched junction nucleotides: 5. The V gene's germline CDR1 is MNHNS and CDR2 SASEGT.

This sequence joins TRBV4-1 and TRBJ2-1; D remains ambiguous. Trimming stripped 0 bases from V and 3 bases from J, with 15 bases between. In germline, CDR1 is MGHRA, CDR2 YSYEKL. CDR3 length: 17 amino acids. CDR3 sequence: CASSQDENSLYYNEQFF. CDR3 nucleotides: TGCGCCAGCAGCCAAGATGAGAATAGCTTATACTACAATGAGCAGTTCTTC.

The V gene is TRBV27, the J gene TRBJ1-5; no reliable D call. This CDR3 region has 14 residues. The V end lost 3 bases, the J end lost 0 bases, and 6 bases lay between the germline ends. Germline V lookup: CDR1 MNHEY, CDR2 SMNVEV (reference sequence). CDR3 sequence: CASSFGDSNQPQHF. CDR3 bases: TGTGCCAGCAGTTTCGGGGATAGCAATCAGCCCCAGCATTTT.

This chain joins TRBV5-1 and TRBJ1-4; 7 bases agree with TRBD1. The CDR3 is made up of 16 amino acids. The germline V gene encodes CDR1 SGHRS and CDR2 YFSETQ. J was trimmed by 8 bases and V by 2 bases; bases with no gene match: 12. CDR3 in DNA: TGCGCCAGCAGCTTCACCTACAGGGGAAAAGGGGAAAAACTGTTTTTT. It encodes CASSFTYRGKGEKLFF.

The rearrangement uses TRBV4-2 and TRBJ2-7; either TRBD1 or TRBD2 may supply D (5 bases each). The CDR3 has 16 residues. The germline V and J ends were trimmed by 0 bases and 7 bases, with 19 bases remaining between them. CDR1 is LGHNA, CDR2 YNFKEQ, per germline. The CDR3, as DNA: TGTGCCAGCAGCCAAGATGATCGGGCAGGGAGTTGGGAGCAGTACTTC. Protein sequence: CASSQDDRAGSWEQYF.

The CDR3 is CASSPFGLAGDEQYF. CDR3 DNA: TGTGCCAGCTCACCCTTTGGACTAGCGGGAGACGAGCAGTACTTC. This rearrangement joins TRBV18 to TRBJ2-7, with 13 positions matching TRBD2. This CDR3 is built from 15 residues. J was trimmed by 5 bases and V by 3 bases; bases with no gene match: 4. The germline V gene encodes CDR1 KGHSH and CDR2 LQKENI.

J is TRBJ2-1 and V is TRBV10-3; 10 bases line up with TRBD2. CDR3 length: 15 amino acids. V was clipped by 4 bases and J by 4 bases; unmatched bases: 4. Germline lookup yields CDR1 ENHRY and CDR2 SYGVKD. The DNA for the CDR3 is TGTGCCATCAGTGTTGCTAGCGGGGGTTACAATGAGCAGTTCTTC. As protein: CAISVASGGYNEQFF.

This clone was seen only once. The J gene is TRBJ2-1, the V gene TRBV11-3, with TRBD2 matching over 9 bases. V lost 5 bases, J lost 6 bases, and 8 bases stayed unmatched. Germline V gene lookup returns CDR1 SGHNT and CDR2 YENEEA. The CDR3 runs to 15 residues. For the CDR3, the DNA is TGTGCCAGCAGCCGCACTAGCGGGTTAGGCAATGAGCAGTTCTTC. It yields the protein CASSRTSGLGNEQFF.

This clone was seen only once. The CDR3 protein is CASTQEASFIENTGELFF. DNA for the CDR3: TGTGCCAGCACCCAAGAGGCTAGTTTCATTGAGAACACCGGGGAGCTGTTTTTT. The genes are TRBV7-9 and TRBJ2-2; D is unresolved. CDR1 SEHNR and CDR2 FQNEAQ come from the germline V gene (reference sequence). The V end lost 7 bases, the J end lost 1 base, and 22 bases lay between the germline ends. CDR3 length: 18 residues.

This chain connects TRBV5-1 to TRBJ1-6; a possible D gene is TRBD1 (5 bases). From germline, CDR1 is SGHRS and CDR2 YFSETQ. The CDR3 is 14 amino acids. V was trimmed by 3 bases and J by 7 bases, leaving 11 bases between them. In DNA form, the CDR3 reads TGCGCCAGCAGCTGGGGGGAAGGCAATTCACCCCTCCACTTT. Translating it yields CASSWGEGNSPLHF.

CDR3 residues: CASMAGVATGELFF. The CDR3 coding sequence is TGTGCCAGCATGGCAGGGGTGGCCACCGGGGAGCTGTTTTTT. The V call is TRBV7-6, the J call TRBJ2-2; D is perhaps TRBD1 (6 bases). The germline CDR1 and CDR2 sequences are SGHVS and FNYEAQ. V lost 7 bases to trimming and J lost 4 bases, with 13 bases between them. The CDR3 spans 14 residues.

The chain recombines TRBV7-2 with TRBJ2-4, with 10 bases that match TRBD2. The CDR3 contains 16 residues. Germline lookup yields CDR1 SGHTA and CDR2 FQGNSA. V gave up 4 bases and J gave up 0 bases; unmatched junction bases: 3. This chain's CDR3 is CASSSTSGIAKNIQYF. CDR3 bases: TGTGCCAGCAGCTCAACTAGCGGGATAGCCAAAAACATTCAGTACTTC. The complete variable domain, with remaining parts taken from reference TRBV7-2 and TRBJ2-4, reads GAGVSQSPSNKVTEKGKDVELRCDPISGHTALYWYRQSLGQGLEFLIYFQGNSAPDKSGLPSDRFSAERTGGSVSTLTIQRTQQEDSAVYLCASSSTSGIAKNIQYFGAGTRLSVL.

This chain's CDR3 is CASSGEYPGNTIYF. CDR3 DNA: TGTGCCAGCTCGGGGGAGTATCCTGGAAACACCATATATTTT. The genes are TRBV18 and TRBJ1-3; tentatively, D is TRBD1 (5 bases). Trimming removed 6 bases from V and 2 bases from J, with 11 bases in between. This CDR3 has 14 amino acids. Germline CDR1 and CDR2: KGHSH and LQKENI.

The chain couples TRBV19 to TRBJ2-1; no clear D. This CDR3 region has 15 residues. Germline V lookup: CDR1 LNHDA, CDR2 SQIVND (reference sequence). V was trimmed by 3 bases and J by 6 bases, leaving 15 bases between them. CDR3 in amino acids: CASSINKASGNEQFF. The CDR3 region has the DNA TGTGCCAGTAGTATCAACAAAGCCAGTGGCAATGAGCAGTTCTTC.

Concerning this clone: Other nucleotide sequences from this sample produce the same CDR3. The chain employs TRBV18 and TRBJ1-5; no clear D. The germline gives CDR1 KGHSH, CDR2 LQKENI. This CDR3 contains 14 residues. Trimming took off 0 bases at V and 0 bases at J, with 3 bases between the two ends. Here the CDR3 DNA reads TGTGCCAGCTCACCACCTGGTAGCAATCAGCCCCAGCATTTT. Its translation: CASSPPGSNQPQHF.

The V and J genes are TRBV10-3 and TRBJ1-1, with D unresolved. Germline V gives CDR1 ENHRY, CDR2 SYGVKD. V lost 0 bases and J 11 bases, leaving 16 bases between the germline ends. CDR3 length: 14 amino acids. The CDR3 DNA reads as TGTGCCATCAGTGAGTCGACGCAGCCTCCGGGGGCTTTCTTT. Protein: CAISESTQPPGAFF.

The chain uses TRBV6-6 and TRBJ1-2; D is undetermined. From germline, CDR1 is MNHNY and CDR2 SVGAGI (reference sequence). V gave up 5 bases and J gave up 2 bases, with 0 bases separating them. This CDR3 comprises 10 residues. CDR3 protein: CASSNYGYTF. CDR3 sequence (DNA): TGTGCCAGCAGTAACTATGGCTACACCTTC.

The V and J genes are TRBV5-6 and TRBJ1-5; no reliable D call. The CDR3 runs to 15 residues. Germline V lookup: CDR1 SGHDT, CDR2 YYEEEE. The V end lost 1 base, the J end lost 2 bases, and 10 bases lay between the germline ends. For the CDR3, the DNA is TGTGCCAGCAGCTTGTATGAAATCGGCAATCAGCCCCAGCATTTT. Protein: CASSLYEIGNQPQHF.

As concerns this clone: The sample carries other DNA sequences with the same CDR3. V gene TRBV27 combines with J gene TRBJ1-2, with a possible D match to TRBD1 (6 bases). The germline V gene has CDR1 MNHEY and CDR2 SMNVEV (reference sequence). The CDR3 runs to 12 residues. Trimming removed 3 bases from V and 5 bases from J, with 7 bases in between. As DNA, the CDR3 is TGTGCCAGCAGTTTCACAGGGTATGGCTACACCTTC. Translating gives CASSFTGYGYTF.